These 25 T cell receptor beta chains were sequenced from one sample in a study of T cell repertoires in cytomegalovirus infection. Their target antigens are unknown. TCRdb processed the reads anew with MiXCR; each CDR3 protein has one entry. The sample consists of 250,000 to 300,000 distinct CDR3 sequences, 22% of them appearing once. This material consisted of cultured PBMCs, taken from culture after CMV antigen stimulation. The receptors were gathered from a human donor in good health (CMV status not recorded). Some clones in this sample may be carry-over from other donors' samples.

The chain carries TRBV27 and TRBJ2-1, with 9 bases lining up with TRBD2. Trimming at V came to 4 bases and at J to 10 bases, leaving 17 bases not matched to a gene. This CDR3 region has 17 residues. Germline lookup yields CDR1 MNHEY and CDR2 SMNVEV (reference sequence). Written as DNA, the CDR3 is TGTGCCAGCAGTTACAGATCCGGGACTAGCTGGGCCCTAGAGCAGTTCTTC. It translates to CASSYRSGTSWALEQFF.

The V and J genes are TRBV5-4 and TRBJ2-6; D unclear. The germline gives CDR1 SGHNT, CDR2 YYREEE (reference sequence). Trimming stripped 3 bases from V and 0 bases from J, with 16 bases between. This CDR3 spans 18 amino acids. CDR3 residues: CASSSGLAASSGANVLTF. Here the CDR3 DNA reads TGTGCCAGCAGCTCGGGTCTGGCGGCCAGCTCTGGGGCCAACGTCCTGACTTTC.

Turning to this clonotype: This could be a read error, since a much larger clone is one nucleotide away. The chain recombines TRBV12-3 or TRBV12-4 with TRBJ2-4; 13 bases are a match to TRBD2. The CDR3 is 16 amino acids. This chain's CDR3 is CASSTSGRVAKNTQYF. In nucleotides, the CDR3 is TGTGCCAGCAGTACTAGCGGGAGGGTAGCCAAAAACACTCAGTACTTC.

This clonotype was counted ten times or more. In nucleotides, the CDR3 is TGTGCCAGCAGCACCGGGACGCAACTTAACTATGGCTACACCTTC. Its translation: CASSTGTQLNYGYTF. The chain combines TRBV6-1 with TRBJ1-2; D might be TRBD1 (5 bases). The length of the CDR3 is 15 residues. Germline CDR1 MNHNS, CDR2 SASEGT. V lost 6 bases to trimming and J lost 1 base, with 15 bases between them.

This clonotype has a handful of counts. This chain connects TRBV4-3 to TRBJ2-2; D is ambiguous. V was shortened by 1 base and J by 1 base, with 7 bases between the two germline ends. The CDR3 is 15 amino acids. In germline, CDR1 is LGHNA, CDR2 YSLEER. CDR3: CASSQAWGNTGELFF. The DNA of the CDR3 is TGCGCCAGCAGCCAAGCGTGGGGGAACACCGGGGAGCTGTTTTTT.

On this clonotype: Possible read error: a much larger clone is one base away. The chain couples TRBV12-3 or TRBV12-4 to TRBJ2-2; tentatively, D is TRBD2 (5 bases). This CDR3 is built from 15 residues. The CDR3 DNA sequence: TGTACCAGCACCAGGACGGGGAGCGTAACCGGGGAGCTGTTTTTT. Translation gives CTSTRTGSVTGELFF.

This clonotype was seen repeatedly, ten times or more. This chain connects TRBV7-2 to TRBJ2-3; 8 bases are a match to TRBD1. CDR3 length: 17 residues. The J segment lost 4 bases and the V segment lost 5 bases, leaving 14 bases of the junction unmatched. Germline V gene sequence: CDR1 SGHTA, CDR2 FQGNSA. The chain's CDR3 is CASSPRQGPFSADTQYF. The CDR3 bases are TGTGCCAGCAGCCCCCGACAGGGGCCCTTTAGCGCAGATACGCAGTATTTT.

This clonotype was observed many times. The V gene is TRBV7-6, the J gene TRBJ1-1, with unresolved D. Trimming took 0 bases from V and 1 from J, leaving 3 bases between them. The CDR3 runs to 13 residues. Germline CDR1 and CDR2: SGHVS and FNYEAQ. In DNA, the CDR3 is TGTGCCAGCAGCTTAGCGCAGAACACTGAAGCTTTCTTT. Encoded protein: CASSLAQNTEAFF. Together with reference TRBV7-6 and TRBJ1-1, the CDR3 gives the full variable domain: GAGVSQSPRYKVTKRGQDVALRCDPISGHVSLYWYRQALGQGPEFLTYFNYEAQQDKSGLPNDRFSAERPEGSISTLTIQRTEQRDSAMYRCASSLAQNTEAFFGQGTRLTVV.

This clonotype was seen repeatedly, ten times or more. The CDR3 DNA reads TGTGCCAGCAGCGCCCGAGGACCCGGACCAGATACGCAGTATTTT. Translated: CASSARGPGPDTQYF. This chain joins TRBV7-2 and TRBJ2-3; the D is unclear. CDR1 and CDR2 (germline): SGHTA, FQGNSA. This CDR3 contains 15 residues. V gave up 5 bases and J gave up 4 bases, with 16 bases separating them.

V is TRBV19 and J is TRBJ1-5, with D unclear. Trimming cost V 4 bases and J 1 base, with 20 bases left between them. The CDR3 runs 18 residues. Germline V CDR1 and CDR2: LNHDA, SQIVND (reference sequence). CDR3 nucleotides: TGTGCCAGTAGTACCGAGCGCGGAAGGGTCTCGAGCAATCAGCCCCAGCATTTT. This gives the protein CASSTERGRVSSNQPQHF.

This chain uses TRBV5-6 with TRBJ1-2; D unclear. There are 12 residues in the CDR3. Germline V gene data show CDR1 as SGHDT and CDR2 as YYEEEE. The V and J ends lost 2 bases and 8 bases respectively, with 10 bases between them. In DNA form, the CDR3 reads TGTGCCAGCAGCTTCCAAGCAGCCGGCTACACCTTC. It yields the protein CASSFQAAGYTF.

This clonotype appeared many times. The V gene is TRBV7-3, the J gene TRBJ2-7; TRBD2 aligns across 15 bases. This CDR3 is 15 amino acids long. The junction had 7 bases not matched to a gene; V was cut back by 5 bases and J by 8 bases. The germline V gene has CDR1 SGHTA and CDR2 FQGTGA. CDR3 protein: CASSPRTSGREKQYF. The CDR3 DNA follows: TGTGCCAGCAGCCCCCGGACTAGCGGGAGGGAGAAGCAGTACTTC.

The V gene is TRBV7-6, the J gene TRBJ2-3, with 9 bases matching TRBD2. The V gene end was trimmed by 4 bases and the J gene end by 6 bases; junction bases not matched to a gene: 11. The CDR3 length is 16 residues. Germline V CDR1 and CDR2: SGHVS, FNYEAQ. The CDR3 sequence is CASSSSSAGGRDTQYF. The CDR3 bases are TGTGCCAGCAGCTCCTCGTCAGCGGGAGGCAGGGATACGCAGTATTTT. Full variable domain (missing parts from reference TRBV7-6 and TRBJ2-3): GAGVSQSPRYKVTKRGQDVALRCDPISGHVSLYWYRQALGQGPEFLTYFNYEAQQDKSGLPNDRFSAERPEGSISTLTIQRTEQRDSAMYRCASSSSSAGGRDTQYFGPGTRLTVL.

This clonotype was observed many times. V and J are TRBV25-1 and TRBJ2-1; D is unresolved. Trimming shortened V by 2 bases and J by 1 base, and 9 bases separated the two germline ends. From germline, CDR1 is MGHDK and CDR2 SYGVNS. The CDR3 covers 15 residues. This CDR3 is CASSERLMSYNEQFF. DNA of the CDR3: TGTGCCAGCAGTGAACGGCTGATGTCCTACAATGAGCAGTTCTTC.

This clonotype came up many times. The chain has TRBV7-6 and TRBJ1-1; 7 bases are a match to TRBD1. The CDR3 length is 14 residues. The V segment lost 2 bases and the J segment 5 bases; nucleotides outside the gene matches: 5. From germline, CDR1 is SGHVS and CDR2 FNYEAQ. The CDR3 nucleotides read TGTGCCAGCAGCTTATCTCCAGGGGGAACTGAAGCTTTCTTT. Translating gives CASSLSPGGTEAFF. Looking up the rest from reference TRBV7-6 and TRBJ1-1 gives the full variable domain: GAGVSQSPRYKVTKRGQDVALRCDPISGHVSLYWYRQALGQGPEFLTYFNYEAQQDKSGLPNDRFSAERPEGSISTLTIQRTEQRDSAMYRCASSLSPGGTEAFFGQGTRLTVV.

In its sample, this clonotype was seen many times. The chain links TRBV7-2 to TRBJ2-3; 7 nucleotides line up with TRBD2. This CDR3 spans 15 amino acids. Trimming removed 3 bases from V and 2 bases from J; junction bases left unmatched: 5. Germline V CDR1 and CDR2: SGHTA, FQGNSA. CDR3 sequence: CASSLGGGPTDTQYF. The CDR3 nucleotides read TGTGCCAGCAGCTTGGGGGGAGGGCCCACAGATACGCAGTATTTT.

This clonotype turned up a few times. The genes are TRBV11-2 and TRBJ2-2; D remains unclear. The V end was cut by 4 bases, the J end by 6 bases, with 9 bases between. CDR1 is SGHAT, CDR2 FQNNGV, per germline. The length of the CDR3 is 13 residues. CDR3 sequence reads: CASSSLNSGELFF. The CDR3 DNA reads TGTGCCAGCAGCTCACTAAATTCCGGGGAGCTGTTTTTT.

This clonotype was counted only a few times. V gene TRBV12-3 or TRBV12-4 combines with J gene TRBJ2-5, with 7 bases fitting TRBD1. J gave up 2 bases and V 6 bases, and 9 bases lay outside the gene matches. CDR3 length: 15 amino acids. This chain's CDR3 is CASSPKTGYQETQYF. Written as DNA, the CDR3 is TGTGCCAGCAGCCCCAAGACAGGGTATCAAGAGACCCAGTACTTC.

This clonotype showed up many times. The chain joins TRBV7-3 to TRBJ2-3; tentatively, D is TRBD1 (5 bases). Germline CDR1 reads SGHTA; CDR2 reads FQGTGA. The V gene lost 2 bases and the J gene lost 0 bases, with 12 bases spanning the gap. CDR3 length equals 16 residues. CDR3 in amino acids: CASSLGMGPSTDTQYF. The DNA for the CDR3 is TGTGCCAGCAGCTTAGGGATGGGGCCTAGCACAGATACGCAGTATTTT.

This clonotype was picked up a small number of times. This chain connects TRBV7-2 to TRBJ1-5; possibly TRBD1 for D (5 bases). CDR3 size: 13 residues. In germline, CDR1 is SGHTA, CDR2 FQGNSA. The V end was cut by 5 bases, the J end by 6 bases, with 11 bases between. In DNA form, the CDR3 reads TGTGCCAGCAGCCCGGGGGAAGGTCAGCCCCAGCATTTT. It codes for CASSPGEGQPQHF.

This sequence joins TRBV9 and TRBJ2-7; 8 bases agree with TRBD2. CDR1 and CDR2 (germline): SGDLS, YYNGEE. The CDR3 is 17 amino acids. Trimming took 1 base from V and 7 from J; bases not matched to a gene: 16. The CDR3 sequence is CASSVSHGRASSWEQYV. As DNA, the CDR3 is TGTGCCAGCAGCGTATCCCACGGGAGGGCCAGCTCGTGGGAGCAGTACGTC.

This clonotype has a handful of counts. CDR3 bases: TGTGCCAGCAGCTTGGTCGCGGGTGTCGGTCATGGCTACACCTTC. Residues: CASSLVAGVGHGYTF. The rearrangement links TRBV5-6 to TRBJ1-2; D remains unclear. The CDR3 consists of 15 residues. Trimming took off 0 bases at V and 6 bases at J, with 15 bases between the two ends. Germline CDR1 is SGHDT and CDR2 is YYEEEE.

This clonotype occurred a few times. The rearrangement links TRBV7-9 to TRBJ1-5, with 7 bases fitting TRBD1. Losses at the gene ends were 5 bases for V and 4 bases for J; bases not matched to a gene: 5. Germline V CDR1 and CDR2: SEHNR, FQNEAQ (reference sequence). CDR3 size: 14 residues. CDR3 residues: CASSKGQRNQPQHF. The CDR3, as DNA: TGTGCCAGCAGCAAGGGACAGCGTAATCAGCCCCAGCATTTT.

There are a few counts of this clonotype. This chain links TRBV7-9 with TRBJ1-4, with D tentatively TRBD1 (5 bases). Trimming cost V 2 bases and J 6 bases, with 13 bases left between them. This CDR3 is built from 15 residues. Germline CDR1 is SEHNR and CDR2 is FQNEAQ (reference sequence). The CDR3 bases are TGTGCCAGCAGCTTACGGCCTGAAGGGGATGAAAAACTGTTTTTT. Translating it yields CASSLRPEGDEKLFF. The full variable domain, rest sourced from reference TRBV7-9 and TRBJ1-4, is DTGVSQNPRHKITKRGQNVTFRCDPISEHNRLYWYRQTLGQGPEFLTYFQNEAQLEKSRLLSDRFSAERPKGSFSTLEIQRTEQGDSAMYLCASSLRPEGDEKLFFGSGTQLSVL.

The chain joins TRBV19 to TRBJ1-1; D uncertain. Trimming removed 3 bases at V and 3 bases at J, with 11 bases between. This CDR3 has 14 amino acids. Germline CDR1 LNHDA, CDR2 SQIVND (reference sequence). The CDR3 DNA follows: TGTGCCAGTAGTATGGAGAAGGTGTACACTGAAGCTTTCTTT. It specifies CASSMEKVYTEAFF. Drawing the rest from reference TRBV19 and TRBJ1-1, the complete variable domain is DGGITQSPKYLFRKEGQNVTLSCEQNLNHDAMYWYRQDPGQGLRLIYYSQIVNDFQKGDIAEGYSVSREKKESFPLTVTSAQKNPTAFYLCASSMEKVYTEAFFGQGTRLTVV.